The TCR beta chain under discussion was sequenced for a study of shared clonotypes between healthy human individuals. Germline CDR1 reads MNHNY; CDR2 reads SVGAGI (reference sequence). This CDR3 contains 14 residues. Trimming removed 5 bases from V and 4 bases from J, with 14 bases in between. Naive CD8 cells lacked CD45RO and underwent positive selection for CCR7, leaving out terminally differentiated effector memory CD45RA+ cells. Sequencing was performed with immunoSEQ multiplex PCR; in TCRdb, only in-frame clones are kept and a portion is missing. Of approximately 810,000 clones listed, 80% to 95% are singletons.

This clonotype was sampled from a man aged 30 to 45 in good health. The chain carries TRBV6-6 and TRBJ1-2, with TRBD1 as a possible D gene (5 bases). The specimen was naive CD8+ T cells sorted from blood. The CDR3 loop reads CASSQQTGFYGYTF. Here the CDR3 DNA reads TGTGCCAGCAGTCAGCAAACAGGATTCTATGGCTACACCTTC.